The T cell receptor (beta chain) under discussion was sequenced for a study of T cells after yellow fever vaccination. TCRdb re-called the 5' RACE reads with MiXCR, one entry per CDR3 protein. The sample has about 360,000 distinct CDR3 sequences; more than 5.5% are singletons. The germline V gene encodes CDR1 WSHSY and CDR2 SAAADI. The CDR3 totals 14 residues. Trimming left V 3 bases short and J 1 base short, with 7 bases between. The chain links TRBV10-2 to TRBJ1-5, with a possible D match to TRBD1 (5 bases). The source is a man aged 25-45 years who received the YFV17D yellow fever vaccine. This specimen was PBMCs, taken 5 days after the yellow fever booster vaccination. For the CDR3, the DNA is TGCGCCAGCAGTGAAGGGGACAGCAATCAGCCCCAGCATTTT. It yields the protein CASSEGDSNQPQHF.